Shown below are 5 T cell receptor beta chains from a single sample sequenced in a study of blood T cell repertoires in COVID-19. Using immunoSEQ multiplex PCR, the repertoire was profiled, and TCRdb retains in-frame clones only, with some absent. Of 100,000 to 150,000 clones listed, approximately 84% are singletons. Sequencing was carried out using peripheral blood. The source is a man between 65 and 85 years old with acute or convalescent COVID-19.

The V call is TRBV5-6, the J call TRBJ1-1, with D hard to call. Germline-derived CDR1 and CDR2 are SGHDT and YYEEEE. This CDR3 region has 15 residues. The V and J ends lost 4 bases and 3 bases respectively, with 16 bases between them. The DNA for the CDR3 is TGTGCCAGCAGCCTGGGGTCAGACACGGACACTGAAGCTTTCTTT. This translates into CASSLGSDTDTEAFF.

The J gene is TRBJ2-3, the V gene TRBV9; no reliable D call. The V gene lost 0 bases and the J gene lost 4 bases, with 12 bases spanning the gap. The CDR3 length is 15 residues. In germline, CDR1 is SGDLS, CDR2 YYNGEE. CDR3 sequence (DNA): TGTGCCAGCAGCGTAGCTGGAAATCAGGCAGATACGCAGTATTTT. Translated, it gives CASSVAGNQADTQYF.

The chain is built from TRBV4-1 and TRBJ1-5; unclear D gene. This CDR3 spans 17 amino acids. V dropped 1 base and J dropped 0 bases, with 13 bases sitting between them. Germline values: CDR1 MGHRA, CDR2 YSYEKL. The CDR3 region has the DNA TGCGCCAGCAGCCAAGTAGATCTGATCCATAGCAATCAGCCCCAGCATTTT. Protein product: CASSQVDLIHSNQPQHF.

This clone occurred once. The chain employs TRBV3-1 (or the pseudogene TRBV3-2) and TRBJ1-3; no definite D call. Per germline, CDR1 LGHDT and CDR2 YNNKEL (reference sequence). The V end lost 3 bases, the J end lost 2 bases, and 2 bases lay between the germline ends. The CDR3 is made up of 12 amino acids. In DNA form, the CDR3 reads TGTGCCAGCAGCCATACTGGAAACACCATATATTTT. Protein product: CASSHTGNTIYF.

CDR3 DNA: TGTGCCAGCAGTGAAGATCCGACAGCTGAAGCTTTCTTT. Protein sequence: CASSEDPTAEAFF. The rearrangement uses TRBV6-1 and TRBJ1-1; TRBD1 might be the D (5 bases). CDR1 and CDR2 (germline): MNHNS, SASEGT. V lost 1 base, J lost 6 bases, and 9 bases lay in between. The CDR3 is made up of 13 amino acids.